This record concerns one TCR beta chain sequence. What it binds is not known. Germline assignment: CDR1 SGHTA and CDR2 FQGNSA. Trimming removed 1 base from V and 6 bases from J, with 15 bases in between. The CDR3 is 16 residues long. This specimen belongs to a study of T cell responses to AZD1222 COVID-19 vaccine. The table came from immunoSEQ multiplex PCR; TCRdb's copy has only in-frame clones and leaves some out. The sample carries 150,000 to 200,000 clones, over 90% recorded once. Study results and limitations: Clonal diversity was possibly underestimated, and the donors were mostly white British, with more females. Mapped onto spike, vaccine-associated CD4 TCRs spanned it and were dominant at 160-218 and 743-854. Elevations in Spike-specific TCR breadth and depth followed administration of two AZD1222 doses.

The sequence derives from an adult who received the AZD1222 COVID-19 vaccine. The rearrangement joins TRBV7-2 to TRBJ1-4; D unclear. The source material was peripheral blood, sampled 28 days after the second AZD1222 dose. The CDR3 sequence: CASSLDPGRVDEKLFF. The CDR3 nucleotides are TGTGCCAGCAGCTTAGATCCGGGGAGGGTAGATGAAAAACTGTTTTTT.